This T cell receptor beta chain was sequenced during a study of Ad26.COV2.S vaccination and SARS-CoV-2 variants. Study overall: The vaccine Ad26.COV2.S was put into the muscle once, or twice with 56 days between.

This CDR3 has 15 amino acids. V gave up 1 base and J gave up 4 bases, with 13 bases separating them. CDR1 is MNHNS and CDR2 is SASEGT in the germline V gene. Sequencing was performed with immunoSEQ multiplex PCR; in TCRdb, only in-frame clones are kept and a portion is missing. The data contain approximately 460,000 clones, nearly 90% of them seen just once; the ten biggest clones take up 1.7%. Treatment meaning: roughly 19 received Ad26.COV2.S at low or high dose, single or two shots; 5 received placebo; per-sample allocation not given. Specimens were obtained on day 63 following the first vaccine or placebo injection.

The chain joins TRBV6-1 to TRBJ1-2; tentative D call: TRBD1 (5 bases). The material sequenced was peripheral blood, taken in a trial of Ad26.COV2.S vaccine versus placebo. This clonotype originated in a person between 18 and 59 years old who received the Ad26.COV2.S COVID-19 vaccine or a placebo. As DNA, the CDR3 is TGTGCCAGCAGTGAAGTTTCAGGGATCCCCTATGGCTACACCTTC. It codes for CASSEVSGIPYGYTF.